Below, 15 T cell receptor beta chains from the same sample are listed, as sequenced in a study of cytomegalovirus exposure and HLA in healthy donors. Both 60 Vbeta primers and 13 Jbeta primers went into the PCR. TCRdb's copy holds only in-frame clones and misses some; the assay was immunoSEQ multiplex PCR. The sample carries about 150,000 clones, about 85% recorded once. The material sequenced was PBMCs. All receptors derive from a boy between 2 and 10 years old in good health and CMV-seronegative.

The chain has TRBV28 and TRBJ2-5; possibly TRBD2 for D (7 bases). The CDR3 runs to 13 residues. Trimming removed 6 bases from V and 2 bases from J, with 10 bases in between. Germline V gene data show CDR1 as MDHEN and CDR2 as SYDVKM. The CDR3 DNA reads as TGTGCCAGCAGGAAGGGGGGGCAAGAGACCCAGTACTTC. Its translation: CASRKGGQETQYF. Complete variable domain (other parts from reference TRBV28 and TRBJ2-5): DVKVTQSSRYLVKRTGEKVFLECVQDMDHENMFWYRQDPGLGLRLIYFSYDVKMKEKGDIPEGYSVSREKKERFSLILESASTNQTSMYLCASRKGGQETQYFGPGTRLLVL.

The V call is TRBV6-5, the J call TRBJ2-5, with a possible D match to TRBD1 (5 bases). The CDR3 has 14 amino acids. Germline lookup yields CDR1 MNHEY and CDR2 SVGAGI. V was clipped by 5 bases and J by 5 bases, with 15 bases between them. CDR3 amino acids: CASSAQGVGETQYF. CDR3 bases: TGTGCCAGCAGTGCCCAGGGTGTAGGCGAGACCCAGTACTTC.

This clone has more than one count but fewer than ten. CDR3 loop: CASSLFRIRGETQYF. CDR3 in DNA: TGCGCCAGCAGCTTGTTCCGCATAAGAGGGGAGACCCAGTACTTC. The V call is TRBV5-1, the J call TRBJ2-5; tentatively, D is TRBD2 (5 bases). The germline V gene has CDR1 SGHRS and CDR2 YFSETQ. V lost 1 base, J lost 5 bases, and 15 bases lay in between. There are 15 residues in the CDR3.

The chain uses TRBV29-1 and TRBJ2-7; 9 bases fit TRBD1. The CDR3 spans 14 residues. Trimming took 5 bases from V and 4 from J; bases not matched to a gene: 9. Germline-derived CDR1 and CDR2 are SQVTM and ANQGSEA. The CDR3, as DNA: TGCAGCGTTCTGATTGGGACAGGGTCATACGAGCAGTACTTC. This encodes CSVLIGTGSYEQYF.

This clone was seen just once. This specimen includes other DNA sequences encoding the same CDR3. CDR3 nucleotides: TGTGCCAGCAGTCGAGGCTATGGCTACACCTTC. Its translation: CASSRGYGYTF. The chain links TRBV6-1 to TRBJ1-2, with D unclear. V was shortened by 5 bases and J by 4 bases, with 5 bases between the two germline ends. CDR3 length: 11 residues. Germline V gives CDR1 MNHNS, CDR2 SASEGT.

As for this clone: An end of the junction does not agree with germline; a read error may underlie this. The V and J genes are TRBV7-9 and TRBJ1-1, with 8 positions matching TRBD1. The CDR3 loop spans 17 amino acids. Germline V gene lookup returns CDR1 SEHNR and CDR2 FQNEAQ (reference sequence). Written as DNA, the CDR3 is TGTTCCAGCAGCTCCTTGGACAGGGTGGGAATGAACACTGAAGCTTTCTTT. This sequence encodes CSSSSLDRVGMNTEAFF. Combining the CDR3 with reference TRBV7-9 and TRBJ1-1 gives the whole variable domain DTGVSQNPRHKITKRGQNVTFRCDPISEHNRLYWYRQTLGQGPEFLTYFQNEAQLEKSRLLSDRFSAERPKGSFSTLEIQRTEQGDSAMYLCSSSSLDRVGMNTEAFFGQGTRLTVV.

Turning to this clone: Likely a read error: the CDR3 ends without its conserved phenylalanine or tryptophan. The V gene is TRBV2, the J gene TRBJ1-2; D may be TRBD1 (6 bases). Germline CDR1 SNHLY, CDR2 FYNNEI. V shed 6 bases and J shed 8 bases, with 25 bases lying between them. This CDR3 comprises 16 residues. The CDR3 DNA follows: TGTGCCAGCAGCTCGGGGGGGCCCCACCTCTCGGGAGGCTACACCCTC. Residues: CASSSGGPHLSGGYTL.

The rearrangement joins TRBV7-8 to TRBJ1-2; tentatively, D is TRBD1 (5 bases). Germline CDR1 SGHVS, CDR2 FQNEAQ. The CDR3 runs to 15 residues. The germline V and J ends were trimmed by 2 bases and 7 bases, with 17 bases remaining between them. The chain's CDR3 is CASSLPGRGSGGYTF. CDR3 bases: TGTGCCAGCAGCTTACCGGGCCGGGGGAGTGGTGGCTACACCTTC. Combining the CDR3 with reference TRBV7-8 and TRBJ1-2 gives the whole variable domain GAGVSQSPRYKVAKRGQDVALRCDPISGHVSLFWYQQALGQGPEFLTYFQNEAQLDKSGLPSDRFFAERPEGSVSTLKIQRTQQEDSAVYLCASSLPGRGSGGYTFGSGTRLTVV.

Only a few counts were recorded for this clone. The chain recombines TRBV5-1 with TRBJ1-4; a weak D match, TRBD1 (6 bases). This CDR3 is built from 14 residues. The V end lost 2 bases, the J end lost 6 bases, and 11 bases lay between the germline ends. The V gene's germline CDR1 is SGHRS and CDR2 YFSETQ. CDR3: CASSFGQKDEKLFF. Written as DNA, the CDR3 is TGCGCCAGCAGCTTTGGACAGAAAGATGAAAAACTGTTTTTT.

The rearrangement joins TRBV6-1 to TRBJ2-1; a weak D match, TRBD1 (5 bases). CDR3 length: 14 amino acids. V lost 0 bases, J lost 5 bases, and 8 bases lay in between. Germline CDR1 reads MNHNS; CDR2 reads SASEGT. CDR3 amino acids: CASSEAAGHNEQFF. The CDR3 DNA sequence: TGTGCCAGCAGTGAAGCGGCAGGGCACAATGAGCAGTTCTTC.

This chain connects TRBV7-9 to TRBJ1-2, with D possibly TRBD1 on 5 matching bases. CDR3 length: 13 amino acids. Trimming removed 5 bases from V and 4 bases from J, with 11 bases in between. CDR1 is SEHNR and CDR2 is FQNEAQ in the germline V gene (reference sequence). CDR3 protein: CASSAGIFYGYTF. CDR3 bases: TGTGCCAGCAGCGCAGGGATTTTCTATGGCTACACCTTC.

This chain joins TRBV5-4 and TRBJ2-3; D is perhaps TRBD1 (6 bases). From germline, CDR1 is SGHNT and CDR2 YYREEE (reference sequence). This CDR3 contains 15 residues. Trimming pared 6 bases from V and 6 bases from J, leaving 20 bases between. For the CDR3, the DNA is TGTGCCAGCAAACAGGGACGGACAGAACGGGATACGCAGTATTTT. It translates to CASKQGRTERDTQYF.

V gene TRBV28 combines with J gene TRBJ1-2, with 8 nucleotides matching TRBD1. The CDR3 is 15 residues long. Germline V gene lookup returns CDR1 MDHEN and CDR2 SYDVKM. V trimming: 5 bases; J trimming: 3 bases; junction bases outside the gene matches: 8. CDR3 in DNA: TGTGCCAGCAGTCCATACCCGGACAGGGACTATGGCTACACCTTC. Translating gives CASSPYPDRDYGYTF.

The gene calls are TRBV29-1 and TRBJ2-4, with 8 nucleotides matching TRBD1. Germline CDR1 and CDR2: SQVTM and ANQGSEA. V shed 5 bases and J 0 bases; nucleotides not matched to a gene: 9. This CDR3 spans 16 amino acids. The CDR3 region has the DNA TGCAGCGTTTATCCCGGGACAGGTCTAGCCAAAAACATTCAGTACTTC. It encodes CSVYPGTGLAKNIQYF.

The gene calls are TRBV2 and TRBJ2-2; a weak D match, TRBD2 (5 bases). Per the germline V gene, CDR1 is SNHLY and CDR2 is FYNNEI. The CDR3 consists of 16 residues. The V end lost 3 bases, the J end lost 6 bases, and 17 bases lay between the germline ends. This chain's CDR3 is CASSDRLLGVPGELFF. DNA of the CDR3: TGTGCCAGCAGTGATCGATTACTAGGAGTACCCGGGGAGCTGTTTTTT.